These 7 T cell receptor beta chains were sequenced from one sample in a study of blood T cell repertoires in COVID-19 (dated by TCRdb to 2018 to 2021). To prepare the library, the immunoSEQ multiplex PCR assay was applied. Not all clones reach the TCRdb copy of this immuneACCESS table, which keeps in-frame sequences only. Checked studies attribute under half of the gap to unresolved V genes and leave the rest unexplained. Across this sample there are fewer than 200,000 clones, with roughly 72% seen only once. Around 3.5% of the sample comes from the top ten. The sequenced sample consisted of peripheral blood. Receptors were obtained from a woman older than 75 with acute or convalescent COVID-19.

The gene calls are TRBV6-6 and TRBJ1-1, with 7 bases lining up with TRBD1. This CDR3 has 13 amino acids. Germline CDR1 MNHNY, CDR2 SVGAGI (reference sequence). Losses at the gene ends were 6 bases for V and 6 bases for J; bases not matched to a gene: 7. The CDR3 region is CASSNQRGPEAFF. CDR3 in DNA: TGTGCCAGCAGCAACCAGAGGGGGCCTGAAGCTTTCTTT.

This sequence joins TRBV7-2 and TRBJ2-3, with TRBD1 identical over 7 bases. The CDR3 length is 15 residues. CDR1 is SGHTA and CDR2 is FQGNSA in the germline V gene. The trim removed 5 bases at V and 0 bases at J, leaving 5 bases unmatched. This chain's CDR3 is CASSPRGQSTDTQYF. The DNA of the CDR3 is TGTGCCAGCAGCCCAAGGGGACAGAGCACAGATACGCAGTATTTT.

The rearrangement joins TRBV6-5 to TRBJ1-4; 8 bases match TRBD1. CDR1 is MNHEY, CDR2 SVGAGI, per germline. The CDR3 contains 13 residues. The V segment lost 4 bases and the J segment 7 bases; nucleotides outside the gene matches: 2. CDR3 nucleotide sequence: TGTGCCAGCAGTTCTGACAGGGGTGAAAAACTGTTTTTT. It encodes CASSSDRGEKLFF.

V gene TRBV5-5 combines with J gene TRBJ1-1; D remains ambiguous. V was pared by 5 bases and J by 0 bases, with 14 bases between. The CDR3 loop spans 15 amino acids. Germline V CDR1 and CDR2: SGHKS, YYEKEE (reference sequence). DNA for the CDR3: TGTGCCAGCAGTTACCCCAGCGGAATGAACACTGAAGCTTTCTTT. Residues: CASSYPSGMNTEAFF.

The chain has TRBV9 and TRBJ1-4; D possibly corresponds to TRBD1 (6 bases). Trimming removed 4 bases at V and 0 bases at J, with 13 bases between. The CDR3 sequence is 16 residues long. CDR1 is SGDLS and CDR2 is YYNGEE in the germline V gene. DNA for the CDR3: TGTGCCAGCAGCCGAGGACAGCTTGCAACTAATGAAAAACTGTTTTTT. Translation: CASSRGQLATNEKLFF. Full variable domain (remainder filled in from reference TRBV9 and TRBJ1-4): DSGVTQTPKHLITATGQRVTLRCSPRSGDLSVYWYQQSLDQGLQFLIQYYNGEERAKGNILERFSAQQFPDLHSELNLSSLELGDSALYFCASSRGQLATNEKLFFGSGTQLSVL.

The V gene is TRBV18, the J gene TRBJ1-1; the D is unclear. V lost 6 bases and J 0 bases, leaving 8 bases between the germline ends. Germline CDR1 and CDR2: KGHSH and LQKENI. This CDR3 contains 13 residues. Here the CDR3 DNA reads TGTGCCAGCTCCGAACTATTGAACACTGAAGCTTTCTTT. Amino acid sequence: CASSELLNTEAFF. The variable domain in full, completed from reference TRBV18 and TRBJ1-1, reads NAGVMQNPRHLVRRRGQEARLRCSPMKGHSHVYWYRQLPEEGLKFMVYLQKENIIDESGMPKERFSAEFPKEGPSILRIQQVVRGDSAAYFCASSELLNTEAFFGQGTRLTVV.

The chain couples TRBV5-6 to TRBJ1-1; D is uncertain. With 3 bases removed from V and 0 bases from J, the gap between germline ends came to 12 bases. The CDR3 runs 15 residues. The germline V gene has CDR1 SGHDT and CDR2 YYEEEE. CDR3 residues: CASSWFREMNTEAFF. In DNA, the CDR3 is TGTGCCAGCAGCTGGTTTCGGGAAATGAACACTGAAGCTTTCTTT.